This T cell receptor (beta chain) was captured in a study of T cells in localized non-small cell lung cancer. CDR1 MNHEY and CDR2 SVGAGI come from the germline V gene. The CDR3 contains 13 residues. Deletions cut 6 bases from V and 7 bases from J, with 14 bases between. Here immunoSEQ multiplex PCR was the method, and the copy in TCRdb shows in-frame clones only, minus some. The sample has around 22,000 clones, approximately 89% seen once; the top ten hold under 10%. The chain employs TRBV6-5 and TRBJ2-3; D call uncertain. Specimen: peripheral blood mononuclear cells, collected before any cancer treatment. This receptor was taken from a woman aged 35 to 70 with stage III lung adenocarcinoma. The CDR3 sequence is CASRILGKHTQYF. CDR3 nucleotide sequence: TGTGCCAGCAGGATCTTGGGGAAACATACGCAGTATTTT.